This TCR beta chain originates from a study of T cell clonotyping in hematopoietic cell transplantation. Here immunoSEQ multiplex PCR was the method, and the copy in TCRdb shows in-frame clones only, minus some. This table has about 12,000 clones, approximately 92% appearing once. To note about this clone: The antigen remains undetermined.

This CDR3 comprises 13 residues. Trimming took 6 bases from V and 3 from J, leaving 12 bases between them. Germline CDR1 is SGHRS and CDR2 is YFSETQ. Study results and limitations: Pathologically expanded recipient clonotypes increased progressively from day 30 to day 180 as diversity fell. Without cell sorting, CD4 versus CD8 contributions remain unresolved. Few recipient clonotypes overlapped donors; over 95% were de novo at given depth.

The material sequenced was peripheral blood mononuclear cells. The chain has TRBV5-1 and TRBJ1-2; TRBD1 might be the D (5 bases). The receptor's source is a human donor who either received an allogeneic hematopoietic cell transplant for a myeloid malignancy or was a related donor (not recorded which). Some clones in this sample may be carry-over from other donors' samples. In nucleotides, the CDR3 is TGCGCCAGCACCAGGGACGGAGACTATGGCTACACCTTC. Protein: CASTRDGDYGYTF. Based on the CDR3 plus reference TRBV5-1 and TRBJ1-2, the full variable domain is KAGVTQTPRYLIKTRGQQVTLSCSPISGHRSVSWYQQTPGQGLQFLFEYFSETQRNKGNFPGRFSGRQFSNSRSEMNVSTLELGDSALYLCASTRDGDYGYTFGSGTRLTVV.